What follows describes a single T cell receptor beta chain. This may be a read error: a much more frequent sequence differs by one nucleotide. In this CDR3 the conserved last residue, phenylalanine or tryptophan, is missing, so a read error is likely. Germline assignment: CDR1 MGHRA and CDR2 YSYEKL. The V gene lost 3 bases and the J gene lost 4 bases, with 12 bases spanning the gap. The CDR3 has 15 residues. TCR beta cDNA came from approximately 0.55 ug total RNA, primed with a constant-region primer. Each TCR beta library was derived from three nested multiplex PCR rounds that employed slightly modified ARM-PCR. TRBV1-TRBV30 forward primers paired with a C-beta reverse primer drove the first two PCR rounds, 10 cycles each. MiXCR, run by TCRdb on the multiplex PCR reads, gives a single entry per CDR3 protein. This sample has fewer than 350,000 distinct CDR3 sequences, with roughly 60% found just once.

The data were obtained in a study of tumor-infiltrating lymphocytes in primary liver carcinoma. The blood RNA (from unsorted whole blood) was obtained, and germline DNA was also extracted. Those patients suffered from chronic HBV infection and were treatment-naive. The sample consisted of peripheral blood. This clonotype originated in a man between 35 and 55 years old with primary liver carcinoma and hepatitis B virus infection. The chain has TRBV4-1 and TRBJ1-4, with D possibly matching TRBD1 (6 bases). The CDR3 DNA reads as TGCGCCAGCAGCCACACACCACAGGGTAATGAAAAACTGTTTTCT. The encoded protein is CASSHTPQGNEKLFS.